This T cell receptor beta chain was obtained from a study of shared clonotypes between healthy human individuals. Losses at the gene ends were 7 bases for V and 9 bases for J; bases not matched to a gene: 15. Per the germline V gene, CDR1 is MNHEY and CDR2 is SVGAGI. The CDR3 spans 15 residues. Every immunoSEQ plate was one replicate of a subset's evenly spread DNA. TCRdb's copy holds only in-frame clones and misses some; the assay was immunoSEQ multiplex PCR. The sample contains approximately 2.5 million clones, 93% of which appear only once. The authors divided CD4+ cells into CD45RA+ naive and CD45RA-negative memory subsets. This clone was found once.

The sequenced sample was naive CD4+ T cells from PBMCs. This sample's subset: CD45RA+ positively selected. The TCR originated in a young man in good health. Some clones in this sample may be carry-over from other donors' samples. The chain recombines TRBV6-5 with TRBJ2-1; 7 bases match TRBD2. The CDR3 is CASTHRPSGTREQFF. CDR3 DNA sequence: TGTGCCAGCACCCACCGCCCTAGCGGTACACGTGAGCAGTTCTTC.